This section outlines one TCR beta chain sequence together with its context. The antigen remains undetermined. Since all of the isolated RNA was reverse transcribed, expressed TCRB transcripts were what got sequenced. Profiling relied on immunoSEQ multiplex PCR, and the TCRdb table lists in-frame clones only, not all of them. The sample records over 350,000 clones, around 15% being singletons. The data derive from a study of beta chain features in type 1 diabetes. The CDR3 covers 14 residues. Germline CDR1 is KGHSH and CDR2 is LQKENI. Deletions cut 3 bases from V and 2 bases from J, with 10 bases between. Every single donor gave one heparinised blood draw, and these averaged around 0.12 L. The authors sorted CD4+ naive, central memory, regulatory and stem cell-like memory cells via CD45RO/CCR7/CD25/CD127/CD95/CD27. General observations from the study: Since sequencing was performed on cDNA, cells with high TCR expression could be over-represented. A pattern of fewer insertions and more deletions at VDJ junctions was seen in type 1 diabetes patients.

The origin of this receptor is a woman under 30 in good health. What was sequenced was naive CD4+ T cells from blood. J is TRBJ1-2 and V is TRBV18; D gene ambiguous. For the CDR3, the DNA is TGTGCCAGCTCACCGTCGAGCTCCAACTATGGCTACACCTTC. Protein sequence: CASSPSSSNYGYTF.